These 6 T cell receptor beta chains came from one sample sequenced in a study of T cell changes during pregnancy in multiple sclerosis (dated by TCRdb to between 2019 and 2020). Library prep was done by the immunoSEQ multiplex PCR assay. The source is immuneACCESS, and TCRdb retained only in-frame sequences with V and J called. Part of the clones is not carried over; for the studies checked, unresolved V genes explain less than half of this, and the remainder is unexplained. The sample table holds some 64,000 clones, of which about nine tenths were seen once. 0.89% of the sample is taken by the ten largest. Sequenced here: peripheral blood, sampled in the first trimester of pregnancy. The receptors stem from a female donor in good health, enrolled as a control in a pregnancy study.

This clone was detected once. In DNA form, the CDR3 reads TGTGCCAGCAGCTTAGCGAGAGATAATTCACCCCTCCACTTT. This encodes CASSLARDNSPLHF. The chain has TRBV7-2 and TRBJ1-6; D unclear. The V end was cut by 0 bases, the J end by 5 bases, with 5 bases between. The CDR3 is made up of 14 amino acids. Germline V gene data show CDR1 as SGHTA and CDR2 as FQGNSA.

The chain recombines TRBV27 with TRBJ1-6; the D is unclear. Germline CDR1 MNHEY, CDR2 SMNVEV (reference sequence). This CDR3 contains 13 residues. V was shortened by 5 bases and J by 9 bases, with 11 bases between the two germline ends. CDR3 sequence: CASSDRTGSPLHF. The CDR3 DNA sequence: TGTGCCAGCAGTGATAGGACTGGTTCACCCCTCCACTTT.

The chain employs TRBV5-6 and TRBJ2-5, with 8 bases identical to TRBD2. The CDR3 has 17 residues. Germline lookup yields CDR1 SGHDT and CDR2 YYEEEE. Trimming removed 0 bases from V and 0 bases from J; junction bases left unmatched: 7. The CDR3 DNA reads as TGTGCCAGCAGCTTGGAGGTTAGCGGGGCGTACCAAGAGACCCAGTACTTC. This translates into CASSLEVSGAYQETQYF.

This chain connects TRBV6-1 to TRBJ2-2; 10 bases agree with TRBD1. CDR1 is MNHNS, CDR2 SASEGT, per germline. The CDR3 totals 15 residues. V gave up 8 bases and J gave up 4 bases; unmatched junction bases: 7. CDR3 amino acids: CASARQGAGTGELFF. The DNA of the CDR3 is TGTGCCAGCGCTAGACAGGGGGCGGGCACCGGGGAGCTGTTTTTT.

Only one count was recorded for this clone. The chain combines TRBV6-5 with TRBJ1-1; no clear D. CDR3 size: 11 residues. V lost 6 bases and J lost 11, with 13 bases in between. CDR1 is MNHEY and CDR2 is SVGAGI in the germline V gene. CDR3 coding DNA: TGTGCCAGCAGAAGGACTGGAGAGGCTTTCTTT. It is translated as CASRRTGEAFF.

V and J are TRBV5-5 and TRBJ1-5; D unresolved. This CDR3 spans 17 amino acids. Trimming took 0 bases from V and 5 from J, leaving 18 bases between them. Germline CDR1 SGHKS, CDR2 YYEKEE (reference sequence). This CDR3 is CASSLAVAGGLDQPQHF. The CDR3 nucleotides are TGTGCCAGCAGCTTGGCAGTCGCCGGCGGTCTGGATCAGCCCCAGCATTTT.